The entry that follows covers one T cell receptor (beta chain) sequence. There is no known antigen for this receptor. One base away there is no much larger clone; base qualities are not given. The germline V gene supplies CDR1 MDHEN and CDR2 SYDVKM. The CDR3, cysteine through phenylalanine, is 16 amino acids long. Just CDR3 DNA is preserved here, 48 bases in frame from base 1. V lost 1 base and J lost 9 bases, and the count of bases not matched to a germline gene is 11. The immunoSEQ Assay, a bias-controlled multiplex PCR, was used to amplify TCRbeta CDR3 regions from genomic DNA. The study's own analysis went as follows. The number of nucleated cells in each sample was estimated from the amplification of reference gene primers within the assay. To quantify the absolute abundance of each unique TCRbeta CDR3 rearrangement, sequence reads were collapsed and filtered. For each sample, productive Simpson clonality was calculated as the square root of Simpson's diversity index across productive rearrangements. As stored in TCRdb, this immuneACCESS dataset retains in-frame rearrangements with V and J assigned. A fraction of the clones does not appear; measured against another copy, unresolved V genes explain less than half of the discrepancy, and the remainder lacks a known reason. V and J calls and clone size are given by that table; D and trimming were obtained from the DNA. The sample table records approximately 210,000 clones; just over 90% of these occur just once. Around 1.2% of the sample lies in the top ten.

The collaborating institutions used their own protocols to collect whole blood in K2EDTA tubes. For TCRbeta analysis, collaborators shipped samples as frozen whole blood, isolated PBMCs, or DNA extracted from either of those sample types. The sample is drawn from a study of blood T cell repertoires in COVID-19 (dated by TCRdb to the early 2020s). For the wider study: Samples covering the acute and convalescent phases of COVID-19 were provided by collaborators in the United States, Italy and Spain. The repertoires were released in a freely available public database intended as a resource for research on the immune response to SARS-CoV-2. The material from the prospective study consisted of cDNA or gDNA derived from T cells, B-cell-depleted T cells, or PBMCs. HLA class I and class II types, where available, came from metadata supplied by the sample provider rather than from assay-based typing. Sample metadata almost always included a de-identified subject ID, COVID-19 status, age in years and sex. Subjects who had been exposed to COVID-19, were actively infected with it, or had recovered from it provided the deeply sampled blood TCRbeta repertoires that made up the dataset. Samples were obtained from the ongoing ImmuneRACE study (first 160 participants) and from about 1,300 subjects provided by 6 global collaborators.

Beyond this particular receptor, the publication reports: The amount of clinical and demographic metadata varied by source and participant and was provided uncurated.

The chain was built from TRBV28 and TRBJ1-5, with TRBD1 matching 8 junction bases. This receptor was identified in a man under 40 with acute or convalescent COVID-19. Sequencing was performed on peripheral blood. Here is the DNA: TGTGCCAGCAGTTTATTTGAGACAGGGGTTGGGCGGCCCCAGCATTTT. This is translated as CASSLFETGVGRPQHF.